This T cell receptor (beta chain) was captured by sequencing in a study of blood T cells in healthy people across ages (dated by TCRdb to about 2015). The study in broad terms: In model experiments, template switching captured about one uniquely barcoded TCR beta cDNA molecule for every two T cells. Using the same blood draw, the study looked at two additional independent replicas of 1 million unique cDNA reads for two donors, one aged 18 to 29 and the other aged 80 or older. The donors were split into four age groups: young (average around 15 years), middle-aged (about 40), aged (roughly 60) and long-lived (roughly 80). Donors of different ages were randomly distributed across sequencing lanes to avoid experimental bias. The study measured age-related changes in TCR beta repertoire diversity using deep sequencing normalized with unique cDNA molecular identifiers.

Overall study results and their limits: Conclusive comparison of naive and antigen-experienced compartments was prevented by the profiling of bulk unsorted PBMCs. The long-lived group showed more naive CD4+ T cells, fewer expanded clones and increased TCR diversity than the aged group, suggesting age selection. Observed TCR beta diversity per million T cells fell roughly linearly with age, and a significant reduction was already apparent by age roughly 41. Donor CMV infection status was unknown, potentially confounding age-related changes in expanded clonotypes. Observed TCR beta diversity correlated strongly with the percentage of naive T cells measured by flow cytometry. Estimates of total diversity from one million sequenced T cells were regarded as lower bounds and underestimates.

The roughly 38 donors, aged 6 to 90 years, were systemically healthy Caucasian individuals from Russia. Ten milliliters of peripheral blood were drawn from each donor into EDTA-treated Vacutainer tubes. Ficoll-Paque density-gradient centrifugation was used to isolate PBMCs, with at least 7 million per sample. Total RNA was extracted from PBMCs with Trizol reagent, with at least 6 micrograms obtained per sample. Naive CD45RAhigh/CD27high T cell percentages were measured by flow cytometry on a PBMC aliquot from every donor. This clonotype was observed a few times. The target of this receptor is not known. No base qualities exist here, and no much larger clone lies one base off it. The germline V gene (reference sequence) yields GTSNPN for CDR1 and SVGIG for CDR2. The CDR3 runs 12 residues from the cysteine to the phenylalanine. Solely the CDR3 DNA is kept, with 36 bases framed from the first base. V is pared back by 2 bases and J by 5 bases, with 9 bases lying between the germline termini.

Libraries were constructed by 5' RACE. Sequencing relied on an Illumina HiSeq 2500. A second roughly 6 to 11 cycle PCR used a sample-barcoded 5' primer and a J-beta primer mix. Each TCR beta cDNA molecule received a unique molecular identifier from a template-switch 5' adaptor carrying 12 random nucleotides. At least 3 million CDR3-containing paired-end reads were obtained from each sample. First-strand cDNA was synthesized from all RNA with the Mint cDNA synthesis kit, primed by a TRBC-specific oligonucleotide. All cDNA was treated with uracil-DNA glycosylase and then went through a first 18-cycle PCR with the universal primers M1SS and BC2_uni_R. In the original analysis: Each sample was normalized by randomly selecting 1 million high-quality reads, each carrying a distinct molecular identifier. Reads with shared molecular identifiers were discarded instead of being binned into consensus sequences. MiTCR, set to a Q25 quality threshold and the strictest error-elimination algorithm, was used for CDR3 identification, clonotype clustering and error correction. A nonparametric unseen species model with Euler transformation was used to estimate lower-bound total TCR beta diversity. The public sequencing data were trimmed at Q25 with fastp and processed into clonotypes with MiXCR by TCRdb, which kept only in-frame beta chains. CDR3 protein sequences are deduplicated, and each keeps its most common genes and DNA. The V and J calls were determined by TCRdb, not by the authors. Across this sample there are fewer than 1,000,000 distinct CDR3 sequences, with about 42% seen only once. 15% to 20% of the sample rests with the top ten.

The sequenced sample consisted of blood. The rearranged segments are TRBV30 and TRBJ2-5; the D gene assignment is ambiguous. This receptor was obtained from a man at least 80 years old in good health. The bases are TGTGCCTGGAGTCCCCTTGGGGAGACCCAGTACTTC. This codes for CAWSPLGETQYF.